Below are 6 T cell receptor beta chains sequenced from a single sample in a study of PD-L1 blockade in urothelial cancer. The repertoire was sequenced with immunoSEQ multiplex PCR; TCRdb's copy has only in-frame clones and lacks some. The repertoire holds 100,000 to 150,000 clones, with approximately 84% as singletons. Sample time point: pretreatment peripheral blood. The sample in question was PBMCs, obtained around atezolizumab (anti-PD-L1) treatment. Receptor source: a man aged 50 to 59 with urothelial cancer.

The CDR3 DNA reads as TGTGCCAGCAGCGTAGAGAGTAGCGGGACCTACAATGAGCAGTTCTTC. This sequence encodes CASSVESSGTYNEQFF. This chain links TRBV9 with TRBJ2-1; 8 positions match TRBD2. Germline V gene sequence: CDR1 SGDLS, CDR2 YYNGEE. V was clipped by 0 bases and J by 2 bases; unmatched bases: 4. The CDR3 spans 16 residues.

This clone appeared many times. This chain links TRBV5-4 with TRBJ2-1, with 14 bases identical to TRBD2. Looked up from germline, CDR1 is SGHNT and CDR2 is YYREEE (reference sequence). V was pared by 4 bases and J by 5 bases, with 11 bases of the junction left unmatched. The CDR3 consists of 18 residues. CDR3 loop: CASSGGGTSGSAHNEQFF. CDR3 in DNA: TGTGCCAGCAGCGGTGGGGGGACTAGCGGGAGTGCTCACAATGAGCAGTTCTTC.

V and J are TRBV6-6 and TRBJ1-1, with 9 bases that match TRBD1. CDR3 length: 15 residues. The V gene end was trimmed by 8 bases and the J gene end by 4 bases; junction bases not matched to a gene: 11. Germline assignment: CDR1 MNHNY and CDR2 SVGAGI (reference sequence). The CDR3 bases are TGTGCCAGCGCTCCCCAACCGACAGGGGGCACTGAAGCTTTCTTT. Its translation is CASAPQPTGGTEAFF.

The chain joins TRBV5-6 to TRBJ2-3; 8 nucleotides match TRBD2. With 3 bases clipped from V and 4 bases from J, the junction kept 13 bases outside the gene matches. The germline V gene has CDR1 SGHDT and CDR2 YYEEEE. CDR3 length: 17 residues. In DNA, the CDR3 is TGTGCCAGCAGCTGGGCTCCCAGCGGGAGAACCCCAGATACGCAGTATTTT. It is translated as CASSWAPSGRTPDTQYF.

V and J are TRBV5-4 and TRBJ2-3, with 10 bases lining up with TRBD2. CDR1 and CDR2 (germline): SGHNT, YYREEE (reference sequence). V lost 3 bases, J lost 3 bases, and 4 bases stayed unmatched. The CDR3 extends over 15 amino acids. In DNA form, the CDR3 reads TGTGCCAGCAGCTCGCCTAGCGGGGGAACAGATACGCAGTATTTT. This sequence encodes CASSSPSGGTDTQYF.

The J gene is TRBJ1-6, the V gene TRBV9; no clear D. The germline V gene encodes CDR1 SGDLS and CDR2 YYNGEE. The ends were cut back, 0 bases at V and 8 bases at J, with 9 bases in the middle. The CDR3 has 14 amino acids. CDR3 region: CASSVDLNYSPLHF. The CDR3 DNA is TGTGCCAGCAGCGTAGATTTAAATTATTCACCCCTCCACTTT.